This T cell receptor beta chain was sequenced in a study of tumor-infiltrating lymphocytes in primary liver carcinoma. The overall study: The cohort consisted of patients whose primary liver carcinoma was surgically resected.

The blood RNA (from unsorted whole blood) was obtained, and germline DNA was also extracted. The patients, who had chronic HBV infection, were treatment-naive (untreated). TCR beta cDNA was prepared out of around 460 ng total RNA by means of a constant-region primer. Generation of the TCR beta libraries relied on three nested multiplex PCR rounds using slightly modified ARM-PCR. In TCRdb, the multiplex PCR reads were re-called with MiXCR into one record per CDR3 protein. The table shows hundreds of thousands of distinct CDR3 sequences, with about three fifths occurring only once. With regard to this clonotype: One end of the junction fails to match germline, which may point to a read error.

The clonotype originates from a woman aged 30 to 39 with primary liver carcinoma and hepatitis B virus infection. Sequencing input: peripheral blood.

CDR3 DNA sequence: TGTGCCAGCAGTTGGTCGGTAGACACCGGGGAGCTGTCTTTT. Translation gives CASSWSVDTGELSF. The chain carries TRBV6-6 and TRBJ2-2; possibly TRBD2 for D (5 bases). This CDR3 spans 14 amino acids. CDR1 is MNHNY, CDR2 SVGAGI, per germline (reference sequence).